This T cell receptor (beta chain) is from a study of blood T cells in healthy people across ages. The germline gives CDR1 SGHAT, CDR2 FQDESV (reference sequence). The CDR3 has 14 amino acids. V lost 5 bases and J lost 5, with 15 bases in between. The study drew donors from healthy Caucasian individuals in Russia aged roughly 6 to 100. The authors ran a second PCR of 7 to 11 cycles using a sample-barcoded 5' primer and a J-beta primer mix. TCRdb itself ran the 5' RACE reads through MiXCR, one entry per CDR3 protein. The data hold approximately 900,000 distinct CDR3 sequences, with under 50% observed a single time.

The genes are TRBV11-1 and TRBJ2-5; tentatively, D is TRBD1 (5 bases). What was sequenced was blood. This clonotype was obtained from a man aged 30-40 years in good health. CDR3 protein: CASSLRLGPETQYF. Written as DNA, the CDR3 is TGTGCCAGCAGCCTACGACTGGGGCCGGAGACCCAGTACTTC.